The 16 T cell receptor beta chains reported below all come from one sample, sequenced in a study of blood T cell repertoires in COVID-19. The table came from immunoSEQ multiplex PCR; TCRdb's copy has only in-frame clones and leaves some out. The table records about 92,000 clones, 70% to 90% of them present only once. The sample was peripheral blood. The receptors were sampled from a woman between 55 and 75 years old with COVID-19, enrolled during active disease.

In its sample, this clone was seen once. The rearrangement joins TRBV18 to TRBJ2-1; D uncertain. CDR3 length: 14 amino acids. V lost 4 bases, J lost 6 bases, and 13 bases lay in between. The germline CDR1 and CDR2 sequences are KGHSH and LQKENI. The CDR3 DNA reads TGTGCCAGCTCACAGGAGTATGCCATCAATGAGCAGTTCTTC. As protein: CASSQEYAINEQFF.

The rearrangement links TRBV6-1 to TRBJ1-4, with TRBD1 matching over 7 bases. Germline CDR1 MNHNS, CDR2 SASEGT. V dropped 1 base and J dropped 8; count of bases not matched to a gene: 10. This CDR3 contains 16 residues. The CDR3 loop reads CASSEDGVTGSEKLFF. The CDR3 DNA is TGTGCCAGCAGTGAAGACGGGGTGACAGGGAGCGAAAAACTGTTTTTT.

The genes are TRBV6-5 and TRBJ1-2; 9 positions match TRBD1. This CDR3 is 14 amino acids long. V dropped 6 bases and J dropped 4; count of bases not matched to a gene: 6. The germline gives CDR1 MNHEY, CDR2 SVGAGI. The CDR3 DNA reads TGTGCCAGCAGCAGGGGACAGGGCGGCTATGGCTACACCTTC. Its translation: CASSRGQGGYGYTF.

V gene TRBV5-5 combines with J gene TRBJ2-2; unclear D gene. The CDR3 length is 15 residues. The V end lost 1 base, the J end lost 4 bases, and 11 bases lay between the germline ends. In germline, CDR1 is SGHKS, CDR2 YYEKEE (reference sequence). The CDR3 DNA sequence: TGTGCCAGCAGCTTGTTGATCGGAGCCACCGGGGAGCTGTTTTTT. It codes for CASSLLIGATGELFF.

The CDR3 loop reads CASRRVGGNTIYF. The DNA of the CDR3 is TGTGCCAGCAGGCGAGTTGGTGGAAACACCATATATTTT. The gene calls are TRBV6-5 and TRBJ1-3; D call uncertain. CDR1 and CDR2 (germline): MNHEY, SVGAGI. Trimming pared 6 bases from V and 3 bases from J, leaving 9 bases between. The CDR3 is made up of 13 amino acids.

The chain is built from TRBV6-5 and TRBJ2-3, with D hard to call. The CDR3 extends over 11 amino acids. Germline assignment: CDR1 MNHEY and CDR2 SVGAGI. The V end was cut by 7 bases, the J end by 7 bases, with 9 bases between. CDR3 nucleotides: TGTGCCAGCACCCCCGGGTATACGCAGTATTTT. It yields the protein CASTPGYTQYF.

The chain combines TRBV12-3 or TRBV12-4 with TRBJ1-1; 8 bases agree with TRBD1. The CDR3 sequence is 13 residues long. Trimming at V came to 6 bases and at J to 5 bases, leaving 5 bases not matched to a gene. Written as DNA, the CDR3 is TGTGCCAGCAGCCGACAGGGGATGACTGAAGCTTTCTTT. As protein: CASSRQGMTEAFF.

This clone was recorded only once. The chain recombines TRBV9 with TRBJ1-6; D perhaps matches TRBD1 (5 bases). CDR1 and CDR2 (germline): SGDLS, YYNGEE. V was trimmed by 3 bases and J by 8 bases, leaving 12 bases between them. CDR3 length: 14 residues. For the CDR3, the DNA is TGTGCCAGCAGCGCACTGGGAGGGGATTCACCCCTCCACTTT. This gives the protein CASSALGGDSPLHF.

The J gene is TRBJ1-1, the V gene TRBV4-3; D uncertain. Germline CDR1 and CDR2: LGHNA and YSLEER. CDR3 length: 15 residues. Trimming took off 1 base at V and 1 base at J, with 10 bases between the two ends. The CDR3 coding sequence is TGCGCCAGCAGCCAAGGTGAGACGGGGAACACTGAAGCTTTCTTT. Protein sequence: CASSQGETGNTEAFF.

This sequence joins TRBV3-1 (or the pseudogene TRBV3-2) and TRBJ1-5; 9 bases map to TRBD1. Germline lookup yields CDR1 LGHDT and CDR2 YNNKEL (reference sequence). The ends lost 2 bases at V and 7 bases at J; junction bases unmatched: 9. This CDR3 is built from 16 residues. The CDR3 sequence is CASSQSDRGARQPQHF. The CDR3 bases are TGTGCCAGCAGCCAATCCGACAGGGGGGCTCGGCAGCCCCAGCATTTT.

The chain employs TRBV7-2 and TRBJ1-4, with no clear D. The germline V and J ends were trimmed by 5 bases and 8 bases, with 12 bases remaining between them. Germline CDR1 SGHTA, CDR2 FQGNSA. CDR3 length: 13 residues. CDR3 nucleotide sequence: TGTGCCAGCAGCCAAAGGAGGGAGGAAAAACTGTTTTTT. This translates into CASSQRREEKLFF.

This rearrangement joins TRBV3-1 (or the pseudogene TRBV3-2) to TRBJ2-1, with TRBD2 matching over 8 bases. V dropped 2 bases and J dropped 8; count of bases not matched to a gene: 2. Per germline, CDR1 LGHDT and CDR2 YNNKEL (reference sequence). This CDR3 is built from 13 residues. As DNA, the CDR3 is TGTGCCAGCAGCCAAAGACTAGCGCATGAGCAGTTCTTC. Its translation is CASSQRLAHEQFF.

The V and J genes are TRBV7-2 and TRBJ2-5; 8 nucleotides match TRBD2. This CDR3 region has 13 residues. The germline gives CDR1 SGHTA, CDR2 FQGNSA. V shed 5 bases and J 5 bases; nucleotides not matched to a gene: 4. The DNA for the CDR3 is TGTGCCAGCAGCCAGACTAGCGACGAGACCCAGTACTTC. Protein: CASSQTSDETQYF.

The CDR3 nucleotides are TGTGCCAGCAGCTTAGCTTCAGGGACTGGTGGAAACACCATATATTTT. Translation: CASSLASGTGGNTIYF. The chain links TRBV7-2 to TRBJ1-3; TRBD1 might be the D (5 bases). This CDR3 comprises 16 residues. Looked up from germline, CDR1 is SGHTA and CDR2 is FQGNSA. V was shortened by 0 bases and J by 3 bases, with 12 bases between the two germline ends. Full variable domain (rest looked up from reference TRBV7-2 and TRBJ1-3): GAGVSQSPSNKVTEKGKDVELRCDPISGHTALYWYRQSLGQGLEFLIYFQGNSAPDKSGLPSDRFSAERTGGSVSTLTIQRTQQEDSAVYLCASSLASGTGGNTIYFGEGSWLTVV.

This chain joins TRBV27 and TRBJ2-4; a possible D gene is TRBD2 (6 bases). Germline-derived CDR1 and CDR2 are MNHEY and SMNVEV (reference sequence). CDR3 length: 16 amino acids. V was trimmed by 5 bases and J by 1 base, leaving 15 bases between them. CDR3 residues: CASSGGTSRAKNIQYF. The CDR3 coding sequence is TGTGCCAGCAGTGGGGGGACCTCGAGGGCCAAAAACATTCAGTACTTC.

V usage is TRBV6-2 or TRBV6-3 and J usage is TRBJ2-5, with 7 positions matching TRBD2. CDR1 and CDR2 (germline): MNHEY, SVGEGT. After removal of 2 bases from V and 2 bases from J, the junction contained 8 bases not matched to a gene. The CDR3 covers 16 residues. CDR3 loop: CASSYTAGDLQETQYF. The DNA of the CDR3 is TGTGCCAGCAGTTACACGGCGGGGGACCTTCAAGAGACCCAGTACTTC.